Here is one T cell receptor beta chain with its context. Antigen specificity is unknown. The data derive from a study of cytomegalovirus exposure and HLA in healthy donors. About the study: Among the 398 genotyped donors, 81% were placed in the Caucasian-associated ancestry cluster.

General study findings and limits: As a later analysis showed, a missense DCLRE1C variant was linked to trimming of TCR beta V- and J-genes.

The study ran its PCR with 60 Vbeta and 13 Jbeta primers. Clones were read by immunoSEQ multiplex PCR, and TCRdb kept only the in-frame ones, dropping some. Found here are 150,000 to 200,000 clones; the top ten clones hold less than 0.95%. The ends were cut back, 5 bases at V and 4 bases at J, with 11 bases in the middle. Germline V gives CDR1 SGHTA, CDR2 FQGNSA. The CDR3 totals 13 residues. Likely unrecorded immune exposures existed in these nominally healthy donors. The sequenced sample was PBMCs. The chain couples TRBV7-2 to TRBJ1-2; no reliable D call. This receptor was identified in a woman aged 18-29 years in good health and CMV-seropositive. The CDR3 coding sequence is TGTGCCAGCAGCCTAATCGCAGGCTATGGCTACACCTTC. Translating it yields CASSLIAGYGYTF.